This T cell receptor (beta chain) was recovered during a study of blood T cell repertoires in COVID-19. Overall study context: There were acute and convalescent COVID-19 samples, and they came from the United States, Italy and Spain. The cDNA or gDNA used as material had been derived from T cells, B-cell-depleted T cells, or PBMCs.

The CDR3 is 16 residues long. Germline CDR1 reads KGHSH; CDR2 reads LQKENI. V dropped 6 bases and J dropped 5 bases, with 23 bases sitting between them. How the authors handled the data: Reference gene primer amplification gave nucleated cell count estimates. The repertoire was sequenced with immunoSEQ multiplex PCR; TCRdb's copy has only in-frame clones and lacks some. V, J and clone size are taken as reported in that table, and D and trimming were inferred from the DNA itself. The repertoire holds some 100,000 clones, with roughly 90% as singletons. J is TRBJ2-7 and V is TRBV18, with a tentative D call TRBD1 (5 bases). Specimen: peripheral blood. The receptor comes from a man aged 70 or older with acute or convalescent COVID-19. The CDR3 loop is CASSQGPVADPNEQYF. The CDR3 bases are TGTGCCAGCTCCCAGGGTCCGGTAGCTGACCCTAACGAGCAGTACTTC.